This T cell receptor beta chain was sequenced during a study of regulatory T cells in long-lasting Graves disease. This clonotype has a count of ten or more. What it binds is not known. As to time point: newly diagnosed GD, antithyroid drugs for less than 3 months. PBMCs were the source of the RNA used for TCR sequencing. American Thyroid Association guidelines were used to diagnose Graves' disease. With iRepertoire HTBI primers and Arm-PCR of CDR3 regions, TCR beta libraries were built. TCRdb re-called the multiplex PCR reads with MiXCR, one entry per CDR3 protein. The repertoire consists of approximately 490,000 distinct CDR3 sequences, with 15% to 20% occurring once and the leading ten covering 9% to 15%. With 4 bases removed from V and 2 bases from J, the gap between germline ends came to 19 bases. Germline V gene lookup returns CDR1 DFQATT and CDR2 SNEGSKA (reference sequence). The CDR3 runs to 16 residues.

General study results and limits: Persistent disease was characterized by preferential usage of TRBV28, TRBJ1-2 and TRBJ2-5. Less diverse TCR repertoires were seen in persistent Graves' patients than in newly diagnosed ones.

A further study also used this sample, focusing on T cells in Graves' hyperthyroidism and ophthalmopathy. That work contributes: The HTBI primer set served for first-round RT-PCR of the TCR CDR3.

The receptor was isolated from a man aged 35 to 55 with Graves disease. The sequencing here drew on peripheral blood mononuclear cells (PBMCs), taken at new diagnosis, from a patient treated with antithyroid drugs. This rearrangement joins TRBV20-1 to TRBJ2-3; D gene unclear. The CDR3 is CSAIGSLGRYTDTQYF. CDR3 DNA: TGCAGTGCTATAGGGTCACTTGGAAGGTACACAGATACGCAGTATTTT.